This paragraph covers one T cell receptor (beta chain) sequence. Its antigen is unknown. The data stem from a study of glioma-infiltrating T cells after dendritic cell vaccination. Study-level information: Patients had newly diagnosed or recurrent glioblastoma and received dendritic cell vaccines. Autologous tumor lysate was loaded overnight onto monocyte-derived dendritic cells grown less than 8 days with IL-4 and GM-CSF. Study results and caveats: TCR clonality showed no direct relationship with survival.

Amplification used 60 V beta primers and 13 J beta primers. Only in-frame clones appear in the TCRdb table, and some are missing; sequencing was by immunoSEQ multiplex PCR. The sample contains more than 85,000 clones, around 90% of which appear only once. The germline V gene has CDR1 SGDLS and CDR2 YYNGEE. V gave up 2 bases and J gave up 0 bases, with 10 bases separating them. The length of the CDR3 is 15 residues. Described time point: after dendritic cell vaccination, including at tumor progression/relapse. The source was blood, collected after dendritic cell vaccination. The gene calls are TRBV9 and TRBJ2-3, with TRBD2 as a possible D gene (5 bases). The source is a human donor with glioblastoma. The CDR3 is CASSVAAASTDTQYF. The CDR3 region has the DNA TGTGCCAGCAGCGTGGCAGCGGCGAGCACAGATACGCAGTATTTT. Full variable domain (outside the CDR3, taken from reference TRBV9 and TRBJ2-3): DSGVTQTPKHLITATGQRVTLRCSPRSGDLSVYWYQQSLDQGLQFLIQYYNGEERAKGNILERFSAQQFPDLHSELNLSSLELGDSALYFCASSVAAASTDTQYFGPGTRLTVL.